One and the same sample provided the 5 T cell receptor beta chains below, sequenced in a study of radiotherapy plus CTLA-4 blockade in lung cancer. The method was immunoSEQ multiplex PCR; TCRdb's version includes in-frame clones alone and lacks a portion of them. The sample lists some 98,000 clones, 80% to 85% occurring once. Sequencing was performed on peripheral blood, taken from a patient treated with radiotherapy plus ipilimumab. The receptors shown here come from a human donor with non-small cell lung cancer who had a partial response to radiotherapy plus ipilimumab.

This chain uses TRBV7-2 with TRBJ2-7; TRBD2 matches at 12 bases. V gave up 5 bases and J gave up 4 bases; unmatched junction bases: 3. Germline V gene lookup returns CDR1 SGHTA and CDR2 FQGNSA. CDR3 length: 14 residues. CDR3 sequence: CASSVGLAGYEQYF. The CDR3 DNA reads TGTGCCAGCAGCGTCGGACTAGCGGGATACGAGCAGTACTTC.

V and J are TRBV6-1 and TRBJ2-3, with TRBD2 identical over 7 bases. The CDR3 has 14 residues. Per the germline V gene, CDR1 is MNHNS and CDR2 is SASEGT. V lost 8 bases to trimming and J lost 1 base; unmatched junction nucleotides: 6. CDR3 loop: CASAGRLGTDTQYF. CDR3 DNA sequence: TGTGCCAGCGCCGGGAGGCTCGGCACAGATACGCAGTATTTT.

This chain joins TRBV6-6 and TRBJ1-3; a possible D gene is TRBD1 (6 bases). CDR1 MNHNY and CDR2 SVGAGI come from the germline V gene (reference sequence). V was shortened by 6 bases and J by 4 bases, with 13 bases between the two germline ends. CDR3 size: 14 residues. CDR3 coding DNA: TGTGCCAGCAGCCTCCACAGGGACGGAAACACCATATATTTT. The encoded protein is CASSLHRDGNTIYF.

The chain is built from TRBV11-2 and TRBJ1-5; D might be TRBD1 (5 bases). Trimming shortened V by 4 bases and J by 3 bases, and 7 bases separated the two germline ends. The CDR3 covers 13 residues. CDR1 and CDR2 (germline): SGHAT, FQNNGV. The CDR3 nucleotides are TGTGCCAGCAGCTCAGGGTACAATCAGCCCCAGCATTTT. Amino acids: CASSSGYNQPQHF. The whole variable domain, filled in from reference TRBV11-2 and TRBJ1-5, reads EAGVAQSPRYKIIEKRQSVAFWCNPISGHATLYWYQQILGQGPKLLIQFQNNGVVDDSQLPKDRFSAERLKGVDSTLKIQPAKLEDSAVYLCASSSGYNQPQHFGDGTRLSIL.

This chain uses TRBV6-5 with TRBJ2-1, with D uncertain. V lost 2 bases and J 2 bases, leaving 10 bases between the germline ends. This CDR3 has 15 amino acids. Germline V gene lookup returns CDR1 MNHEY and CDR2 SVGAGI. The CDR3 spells CASSYAAEAYNEQFF. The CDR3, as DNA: TGTGCCAGCAGTTACGCAGCAGAGGCCTACAATGAGCAGTTCTTC.